A single sample gave rise to the 29 T cell receptor beta chains below, sequenced in a study of blood T cell repertoires in COVID-19. Clones were read by immunoSEQ multiplex PCR, and TCRdb kept only the in-frame ones, dropping some. The data contain more than 300,000 clones, about nine tenths of them seen just once; the ten biggest clones take up about 10%. Sequencing was done on a sample of PBMCs or T cells enriched from blood (not recorded which). The receptors originated from a woman aged 18-29 years who had recovered from COVID-19.

This chain joins TRBV18 and TRBJ1-1; TRBD1 might be the D (5 bases). Between the trimmed V and J ends, which lost 6 bases and 1 base, there was a span of 21 bases. This CDR3 is 17 amino acids long. From germline, CDR1 is KGHSH and CDR2 LQKENI. The CDR3 loop reads CASSPPRAGRGNTEAFF. CDR3 DNA sequence: TGTGCCAGCTCCCCTCCCCGCGCGGGGAGGGGGAACACTGAAGCTTTCTTT.

The chain has TRBV4-2 and TRBJ1-5; D might be TRBD1 (6 bases). Trimming stripped 2 bases from V and 0 bases from J, with 8 bases between. This CDR3 is 15 amino acids long. Germline assignment: CDR1 LGHNA and CDR2 YNFKEQ. CDR3 bases: TGTGCCAGCAGCCAAACAGGGTATAGCAATCAGCCCCAGCATTTT. Its protein is CASSQTGYSNQPQHF.

This clone was seen only a few times. The chain couples TRBV2 to TRBJ2-7, with 7 bases identical to TRBD1. V lost 1 base to trimming and J lost 6 bases; unmatched junction nucleotides: 3. Germline CDR1 SNHLY, CDR2 FYNNEI. The CDR3 covers 13 residues. Written as DNA, the CDR3 is TGTGCCAGCAGTGAAGTTAACAGGGGCGAGCAGTACTTC. Protein sequence: CASSEVNRGEQYF.

J is TRBJ1-6 and V is TRBV19; a weak D match, TRBD1 (6 bases). Germline V CDR1 and CDR2: LNHDA, SQIVND (reference sequence). The germline V and J ends were trimmed by 3 bases and 9 bases, with 12 bases remaining between them. The CDR3 loop spans 14 amino acids. CDR3 in amino acids: CASSITGGASPLHF. The CDR3 DNA reads TGTGCCAGTAGTATCACTGGGGGGGCTTCACCCCTCCACTTT.

CDR3 sequence reads: CATSRGGSNQPQHF. The CDR3 region has the DNA TGTGCCACCAGCAGAGGAGGAAGCAATCAGCCCCAGCATTTT. The chain employs TRBV15 and TRBJ1-5; the D is unclear. The V end lost 1 base, the J end lost 1 base, and 5 bases lay between the germline ends. This CDR3 comprises 14 residues. Germline CDR1 is LNHNV and CDR2 is YYDKDF (reference sequence).

The chain carries TRBV2 and TRBJ2-2; a possible D gene is TRBD1 (7 bases). CDR1 is SNHLY and CDR2 is FYNNEI in the germline V gene. V lost 4 bases to trimming and J lost 7 bases, with 16 bases between them. The CDR3 totals 15 residues. The CDR3 DNA is TGTGCCAGCAGTGTGCAGGGGGGACAAGGCGGGGAGCTGTTTTTT. It is translated as CASSVQGGQGGELFF. The full variable domain, in which reference TRBV2 and TRBJ2-2 provide the parts outside the CDR3, is EPEVTQTPSHQVTQMGQEVILRCVPISNHLYFYWYRQILGQKVEFLVSFYNNEISEKSEIFDDQFSVERPDGSNFTLKIRSTKLEDSAMYFCASSVQGGQGGELFFGEGSRLTVL.

The sample holds many counts of this clone. V usage is TRBV6-5 and J usage is TRBJ1-2; D remains ambiguous. Trimming took 0 bases from V and 7 from J, leaving 9 bases between them. Germline CDR1 reads MNHEY; CDR2 reads SVGAGI. The CDR3 consists of 13 residues. CDR3 bases: TGTGCCAGCAGTTACTCGACGGAGCTTGGCTACACCTTC. It yields the protein CASSYSTELGYTF.

This clone occurred once. Additional DNA sequences in this sample encode the identical CDR3. The chain recombines TRBV18 with TRBJ1-2, with 7 positions matching TRBD1. This CDR3 comprises 13 residues. Germline V gene sequence: CDR1 KGHSH, CDR2 LQKENI. V lost 3 bases and J lost 5; bases outside the gene matches: 3. CDR3 protein: CASSPGTDYGYTF. CDR3 in DNA: TGTGCCAGCTCACCGGGGACAGATTATGGCTACACCTTC.

This chain uses TRBV6-5 with TRBJ1-4, with D possibly TRBD1 on 5 matching bases. The V gene lost 0 bases and the J gene lost 8 bases, with 13 bases spanning the gap. In germline, CDR1 is MNHEY, CDR2 SVGAGI. The CDR3 is made up of 15 amino acids. The CDR3 sequence is CASSYSYQGREKLFF. The CDR3 nucleotides read TGTGCCAGCAGTTACTCGTACCAGGGTAGGGAAAAACTGTTTTTT.

This clone came up a few times. The V and J genes are TRBV7-9 and TRBJ1-6, with no clear D. The V end was cut by 1 base, the J end by 5 bases, with 15 bases between. This CDR3 contains 17 residues. The germline V gene has CDR1 SEHNR and CDR2 FQNEAQ (reference sequence). The CDR3 loop is CASSLVYTEANNSPLHF. CDR3 bases: TGTGCCAGCAGCTTAGTTTACACAGAAGCTAATAATTCACCCCTCCACTTT.

The rearrangement joins TRBV7-9 to TRBJ1-1; TRBD1 agrees at 11 bases. This CDR3 contains 15 residues. Germline V lookup: CDR1 SEHNR, CDR2 FQNEAQ (reference sequence). J lost 7 bases, V lost 9 bases, and 13 bases had no gene match. The CDR3 coding sequence is TGTGCCAGTCAGCCCACGGACAGGGGGCATAATGAAGCTTTCTTT. Its protein is CASQPTDRGHNEAFF.

The V gene is TRBV29-1, the J gene TRBJ2-5, with D unclear. The CDR3 sequence is 13 residues long. Germline CDR1 SQVTM, CDR2 ANQGSEA. Trimming stripped 7 bases from V and 3 bases from J, with 15 bases between. CDR3 residues: CSARGADEETQYF. CDR3 DNA sequence: TGCAGCGCTCGCGGCGCAGATGAAGAGACCCAGTACTTC.

The chain uses TRBV5-6 and TRBJ2-1; maybe TRBD1 (6 bases). V lost 0 bases and J 7 bases, leaving 8 bases between the germline ends. This CDR3 is 13 amino acids long. Germline V CDR1 and CDR2: SGHDT, YYEEEE. The CDR3 nucleotides read TGTGCCAGCAGCTTGGGACAGGAAAATGAGCAGTTCTTC. Its translation is CASSLGQENEQFF.

This clone was seen a handful of times. The chain is built from TRBV6-5 and TRBJ1-2, with 7 bases fitting TRBD1. Germline loops: CDR1 MNHEY, CDR2 SVGAGI. This CDR3 is 15 amino acids long. V gave up 6 bases and J gave up 3 bases; unmatched junction bases: 10. DNA for the CDR3: TGTGCCAGCAGCGGGATTCAGGGGGGATACTATGGCTACACCTTC. Protein: CASSGIQGGYYGYTF.

V and J are TRBV15 and TRBJ2-1; 8 nucleotides match TRBD1. The CDR3 is 16 amino acids. Losses at the gene ends were 5 bases for V and 7 bases for J; bases not matched to a gene: 13. Germline V CDR1 and CDR2: LNHNV, YYDKDF (reference sequence). The chain's CDR3 is CATSGQGADSPNEQFF. CDR3 sequence (DNA): TGTGCCACCAGCGGGCAGGGGGCAGATTCCCCTAATGAGCAGTTCTTC. The full variable domain, rest sourced from reference TRBV15 and TRBJ2-1, is DAMVIQNPRYQVTQFGKPVTLSCSQTLNHNVMYWYQQKSSQAPKLLFHYYDKDFNNEADTPDNFQSRRPNTSFCFLDIRSPGLGDTAMYLCATSGQGADSPNEQFFGPGTRLTVL.

J is TRBJ1-2 and V is TRBV6-5, with D perhaps matching TRBD1 (6 bases). V lost 5 bases and J 4 bases, leaving 14 bases between the germline ends. CDR3 length: 14 residues. CDR1 is MNHEY and CDR2 is SVGAGI in the germline V gene. This CDR3 is CASSPIGQIYGYTF. CDR3 DNA sequence: TGTGCCAGCAGTCCAATAGGACAGATCTATGGCTACACCTTC.

The rearrangement uses TRBV5-4 and TRBJ2-1; TRBD2 might be the D (5 bases). CDR3 length: 13 residues. Trimming cost V 4 bases and J 4 bases, with 9 bases left between them. Germline CDR1 and CDR2: SGHNT and YYREEE (reference sequence). The CDR3 loop is CASSLDLYNEQFF. The CDR3 bases are TGTGCCAGCAGCCTGGACTTGTACAATGAGCAGTTCTTC.

The chain links TRBV6-5 to TRBJ1-1; 8 positions match TRBD1. Germline CDR1 reads MNHEY; CDR2 reads SVGAGI. V shed 2 bases and J 10 bases; nucleotides not matched to a gene: 0. This CDR3 is 11 amino acids long. DNA of the CDR3: TGTGCCAGCAGTTACGGGACAGGAGCTTTCTTT. Its translation is CASSYGTGAFF.

The chain has TRBV24-1 and TRBJ1-2, with D possibly matching TRBD1 (6 bases). Germline V gene lookup returns CDR1 KGHDR and CDR2 SFDVKD. This CDR3 comprises 15 residues. V lost 3 bases, J lost 5 bases, and 15 bases lay in between. CDR3 nucleotide sequence: TGTGCCACCAGTGATCCGACAGGTTCCATTTATGGCTACACCTTC. This translates into CATSDPTGSIYGYTF.

This sequence joins TRBV3-1 (or the pseudogene TRBV3-2) and TRBJ1-3; no reliable D call. The germline V gene has CDR1 LGHDT and CDR2 YNNKEL (reference sequence). Between the trimmed V and J ends, which lost 0 bases and 0 bases, there was a span of 6 bases. This CDR3 has 15 amino acids. The CDR3 here is CASSQDASSGNTIYF. The CDR3 nucleotides read TGTGCCAGCAGCCAAGATGCGAGCTCTGGAAACACCATATATTTT.

The gene calls are TRBV30 and TRBJ2-7, with TRBD2 identical over 8 bases. The J segment lost 3 bases and the V segment lost 4 bases, leaving 11 bases of the junction unmatched. The CDR3 has 15 amino acids. Per the germline V gene, CDR1 is GTSNPN and CDR2 is SVGIG (reference sequence). CDR3 in amino acids: CAWIQRREGRYEQYF. CDR3 bases: TGTGCCTGGATTCAAAGACGGGAGGGCCGCTACGAGCAGTACTTC.

The chain links TRBV28 to TRBJ1-1; D remains ambiguous. The germline V gene encodes CDR1 MDHEN and CDR2 SYDVKM. This CDR3 comprises 14 residues. The ends were cut back, 1 base at V and 2 bases at J, with 8 bases in the middle. The CDR3 loop is CASSLFGVNTEAFF. The CDR3 nucleotides are TGTGCCAGCAGTTTATTCGGGGTAAACACTGAAGCTTTCTTT.

V gene TRBV24-1 combines with J gene TRBJ2-1; TRBD1 matches 8 bases. The CDR3 consists of 14 residues. V lost 4 bases, J lost 7 bases, and 5 bases stayed unmatched. Germline V CDR1 and CDR2: KGHDR, SFDVKD. CDR3 DNA sequence: TGTGCCACCAGTGACCCGACAGGGGTGAATGAGCAGTTCTTC. Residues: CATSDPTGVNEQFF.

V usage is TRBV6-5 and J usage is TRBJ1-5; D possibly corresponds to TRBD1 (6 bases). Germline-derived CDR1 and CDR2 are MNHEY and SVGAGI. This CDR3 is built from 15 residues. Trimming pared 6 bases from V and 2 bases from J, leaving 14 bases between. The CDR3 spells CASRNRAFGNQPQHF. CDR3 in DNA: TGTGCCAGCAGGAACAGGGCATTTGGCAATCAGCCCCAGCATTTT.

This clone was recorded once. This sample also contains other DNA sequences that code for the same CDR3. The genes are TRBV7-9 and TRBJ2-3; the D gene is possibly TRBD1 (5 bases). CDR1 and CDR2 from the germline V gene are SEHNR and FQNEAQ (reference sequence). The CDR3 length is 14 residues. The V end was cut by 1 base, the J end by 2 bases, with 7 bases between. The CDR3 DNA is TGTGCCAGCAGCTTAGAGGGGTCCACAGATACGCAGTATTTT. It yields the protein CASSLEGSTDTQYF.

In this sample, this clone turned up once. The chain employs TRBV6-6 and TRBJ2-2; D not resolved. The CDR3 consists of 17 residues. Germline CDR1 MNHNY, CDR2 SVGAGI (reference sequence). V was trimmed by 5 bases and J by 2 bases, leaving 18 bases between them. The CDR3 sequence: CASSPRAPTFNTGELFF. The CDR3 DNA reads as TGTGCCAGCAGTCCACGAGCCCCTACGTTCAACACCGGGGAGCTGTTTTTT.

The chain recombines TRBV5-1 with TRBJ2-3; TRBD2 aligns across 7 bases. V gave up 3 bases and J gave up 3 bases; unmatched junction bases: 7. Germline loops: CDR1 SGHRS, CDR2 YFSETQ. The CDR3 consists of 15 residues. CDR3 in amino acids: CASSSPWEGTDTQYF. The CDR3 nucleotides read TGCGCCAGCAGCTCCCCCTGGGAGGGAACAGATACGCAGTATTTT.

V and J are TRBV5-1 and TRBJ1-1; 12 bases match TRBD1. V lost 3 bases and J lost 0; bases outside the gene matches: 6. Looked up from germline, CDR1 is SGHRS and CDR2 is YFSETQ. CDR3 length: 17 amino acids. This chain's CDR3 is CASSSGQGAPLNTEAFF. As DNA, the CDR3 is TGCGCCAGCAGCTCGGGACAGGGGGCTCCCCTGAACACTGAAGCTTTCTTT. The full variable domain, its missing parts supplied by reference TRBV5-1 and TRBJ1-1, is KAGVTQTPRYLIKTRGQQVTLSCSPISGHRSVSWYQQTPGQGLQFLFEYFSETQRNKGNFPGRFSGRQFSNSRSEMNVSTLELGDSALYLCASSSGQGAPLNTEAFFGQGTRLTVV.

The chain carries TRBV6-5 and TRBJ2-5, with 14 bases aligning to TRBD2. This CDR3 has 14 residues. Trimming cost V 6 bases and J 5 bases; bases outside gene matches: 2. Germline V gene lookup returns CDR1 MNHEY and CDR2 SVGAGI. The CDR3 DNA sequence: TGTGCCAGCAGCTGGACTAGCGGGGGGGAGACCCAGTACTTC. Encoded protein: CASSWTSGGETQYF.